This record looks at one T cell receptor beta chain sequence and its context. This sample is part of a study of blood T cell repertoires in COVID-19. On the study more broadly: PBMCs, B-cell-depleted T cells, or T cells provided the cDNA or gDNA that made up the material.

Trimming removed 10 bases from V and 6 bases from J; junction bases left unmatched: 13. CDR1 is ENHRY, CDR2 SYGVKD, per germline. The CDR3 has 14 amino acids. Authors' processing steps: It was from reference gene primer amplification that nucleated cell counts were estimated. TCRdb keeps only in-frame clones here, not all; method: immunoSEQ multiplex PCR. That table furnishes V, J and clone size, whereas the DNA furnished D and trimming. The sample carries about 170,000 clones, 87% recorded once. Sequenced material: peripheral blood. This clonotype originated in a woman aged 45-59 years with acute or convalescent COVID-19. The chain employs TRBV10-3 and TRBJ2-3; 7 nucleotides align to TRBD2. In DNA form, the CDR3 reads TGTGCCACCCTGGGGGGGGACCCCCTCGATACGCAGTATTTT. Protein: CATLGGDPLDTQYF.